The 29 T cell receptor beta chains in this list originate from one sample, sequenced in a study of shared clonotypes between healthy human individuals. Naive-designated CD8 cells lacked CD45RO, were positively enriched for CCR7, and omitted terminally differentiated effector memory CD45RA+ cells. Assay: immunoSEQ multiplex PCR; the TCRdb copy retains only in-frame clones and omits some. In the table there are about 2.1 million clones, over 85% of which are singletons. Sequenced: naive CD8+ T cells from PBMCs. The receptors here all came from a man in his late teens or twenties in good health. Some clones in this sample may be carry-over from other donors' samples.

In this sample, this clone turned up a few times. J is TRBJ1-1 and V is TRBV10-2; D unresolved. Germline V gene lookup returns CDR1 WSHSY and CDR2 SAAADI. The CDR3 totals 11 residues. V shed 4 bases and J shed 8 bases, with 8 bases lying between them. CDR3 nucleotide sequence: TGCGCCAGCAGTGTGGGCAGAGAAGCTTTCTTT. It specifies CASSVGREAFF.

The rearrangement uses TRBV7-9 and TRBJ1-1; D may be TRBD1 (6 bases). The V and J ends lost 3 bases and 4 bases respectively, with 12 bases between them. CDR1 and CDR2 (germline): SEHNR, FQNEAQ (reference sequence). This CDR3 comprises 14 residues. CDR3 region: CASSFSGEGTEAFF. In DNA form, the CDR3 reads TGTGCCAGCAGCTTTTCAGGGGAAGGCACTGAAGCTTTCTTT.

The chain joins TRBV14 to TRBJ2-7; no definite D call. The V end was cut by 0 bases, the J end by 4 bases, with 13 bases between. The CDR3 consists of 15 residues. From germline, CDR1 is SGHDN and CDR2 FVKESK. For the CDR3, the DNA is TGTGCCAGCAGCCAAGAACAGATACCCTCGTACGAGCAGTACTTC. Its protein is CASSQEQIPSYEQYF.

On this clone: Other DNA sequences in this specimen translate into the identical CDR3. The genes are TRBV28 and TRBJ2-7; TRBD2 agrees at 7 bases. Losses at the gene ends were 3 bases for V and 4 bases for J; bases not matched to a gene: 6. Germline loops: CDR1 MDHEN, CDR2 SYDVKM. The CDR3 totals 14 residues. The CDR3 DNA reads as TGTGCCAGCAGTTTCATCGGGGGGAAGTACGAGCAGTACTTC. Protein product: CASSFIGGKYEQYF.

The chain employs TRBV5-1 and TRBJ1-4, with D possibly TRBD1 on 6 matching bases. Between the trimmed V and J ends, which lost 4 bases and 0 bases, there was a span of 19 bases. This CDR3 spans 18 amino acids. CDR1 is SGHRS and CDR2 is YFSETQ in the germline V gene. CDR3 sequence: CASSGGTLVRATNEKLFF. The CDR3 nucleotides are TGCGCCAGCAGCGGCGGGACACTCGTTAGGGCAACTAATGAAAAACTGTTTTTT.

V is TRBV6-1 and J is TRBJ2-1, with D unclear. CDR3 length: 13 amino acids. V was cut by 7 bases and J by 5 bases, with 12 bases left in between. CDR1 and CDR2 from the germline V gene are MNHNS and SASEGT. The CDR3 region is CASTVTENNEQFF. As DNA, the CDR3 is TGTGCCAGCACGGTCACAGAGAACAATGAGCAGTTCTTC.

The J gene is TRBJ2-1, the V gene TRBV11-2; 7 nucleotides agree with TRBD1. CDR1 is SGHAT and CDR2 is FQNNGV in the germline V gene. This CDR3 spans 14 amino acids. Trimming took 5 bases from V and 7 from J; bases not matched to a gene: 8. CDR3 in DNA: TGTGCCAGCAGCGCTCCAGGACAGGATAATGAGCAGTTCTTC. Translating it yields CASSAPGQDNEQFF.

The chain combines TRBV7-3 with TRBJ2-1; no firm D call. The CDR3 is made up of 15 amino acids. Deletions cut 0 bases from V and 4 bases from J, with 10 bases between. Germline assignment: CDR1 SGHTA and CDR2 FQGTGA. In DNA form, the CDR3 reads TGTGCCAGCAGCTTAACCGGCTCCAAGTACAATGAGCAGTTCTTC. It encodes CASSLTGSKYNEQFF.

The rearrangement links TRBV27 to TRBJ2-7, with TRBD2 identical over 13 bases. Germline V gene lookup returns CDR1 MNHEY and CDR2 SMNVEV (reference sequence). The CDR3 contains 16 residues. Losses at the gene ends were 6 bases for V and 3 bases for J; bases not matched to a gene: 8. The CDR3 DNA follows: TGTGCCAGCAGCCCCAGGACTAGCGGGAGAGTCTACGAGCAGTACTTC. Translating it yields CASSPRTSGRVYEQYF.

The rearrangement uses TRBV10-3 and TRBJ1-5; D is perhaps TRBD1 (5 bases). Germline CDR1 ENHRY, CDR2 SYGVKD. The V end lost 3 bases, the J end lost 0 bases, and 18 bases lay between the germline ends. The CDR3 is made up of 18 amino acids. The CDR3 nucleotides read TGTGCCATCAGTGAACTCCCCGGGGCAGACCTTAGCAATCAGCCCCAGCATTTT. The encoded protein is CAISELPGADLSNQPQHF.

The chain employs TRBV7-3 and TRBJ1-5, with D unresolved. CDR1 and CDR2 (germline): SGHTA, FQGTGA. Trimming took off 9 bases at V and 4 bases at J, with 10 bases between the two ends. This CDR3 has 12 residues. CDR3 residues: CARDPKNQPQHF. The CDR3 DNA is TGTGCCAGGGACCCTAAGAATCAGCCCCAGCATTTT.

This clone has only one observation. The CDR3 nucleotides are TGCAGCGTTTGGCTAGCGGGCCGCGAGCAGTTCTTC. It encodes CSVWLAGREQFF. The J gene is TRBJ2-1, the V gene TRBV29-1; 8 bases are a match to TRBD2. Germline lookup yields CDR1 SQVTM and CDR2 ANQGSEA. This CDR3 region has 12 residues. Trimming took 5 bases from V and 10 from J; bases not matched to a gene: 7.

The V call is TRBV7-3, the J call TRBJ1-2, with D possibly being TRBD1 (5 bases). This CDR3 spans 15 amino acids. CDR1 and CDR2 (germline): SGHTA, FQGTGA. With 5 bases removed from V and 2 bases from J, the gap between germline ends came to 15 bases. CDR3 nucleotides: TGTGCCAGCAGCCCAAATGGGACTCCGAACTATGGCTACACCTTC. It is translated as CASSPNGTPNYGYTF.

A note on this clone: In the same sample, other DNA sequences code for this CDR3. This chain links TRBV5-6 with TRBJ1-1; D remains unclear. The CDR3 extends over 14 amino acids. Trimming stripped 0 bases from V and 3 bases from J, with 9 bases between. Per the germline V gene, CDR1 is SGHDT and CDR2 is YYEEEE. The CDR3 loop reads CASSLGGRHTEAFF. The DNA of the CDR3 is TGTGCCAGCAGCTTGGGGGGTCGGCACACTGAAGCTTTCTTT.

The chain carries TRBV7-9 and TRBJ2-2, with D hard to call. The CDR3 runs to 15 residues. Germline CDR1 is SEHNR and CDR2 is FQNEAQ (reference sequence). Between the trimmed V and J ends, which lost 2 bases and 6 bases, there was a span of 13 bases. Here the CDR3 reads CASSLSASLAGELFF. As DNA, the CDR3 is TGTGCCAGCAGCTTATCGGCGTCCCTCGCCGGGGAGCTGTTTTTT.

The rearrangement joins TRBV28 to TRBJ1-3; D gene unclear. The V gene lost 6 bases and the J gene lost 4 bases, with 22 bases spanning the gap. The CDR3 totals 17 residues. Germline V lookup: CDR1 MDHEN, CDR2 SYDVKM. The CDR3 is CASSLFGMGTGGNTIYF. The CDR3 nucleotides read TGTGCCAGCAGCCTTTTCGGGATGGGCACCGGGGGAAACACCATATATTTT.

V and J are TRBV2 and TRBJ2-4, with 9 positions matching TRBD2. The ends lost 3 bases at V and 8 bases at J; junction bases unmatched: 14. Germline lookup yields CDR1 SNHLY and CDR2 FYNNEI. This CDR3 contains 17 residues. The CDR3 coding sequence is TGTGCCAGCAGTGAGGGGTTGACTAGCGGCCTCGGGGACATTCAGTACTTC. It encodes CASSEGLTSGLGDIQYF.

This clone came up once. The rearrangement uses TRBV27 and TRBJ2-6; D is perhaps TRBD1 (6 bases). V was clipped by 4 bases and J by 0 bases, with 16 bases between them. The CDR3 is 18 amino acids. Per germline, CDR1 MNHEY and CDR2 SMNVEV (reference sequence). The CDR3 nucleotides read TGTGCCAGCAGTTCACCGGGACAAGGGATCTCTGGGGCCAACGTCCTGACTTTC. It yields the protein CASSSPGQGISGANVLTF. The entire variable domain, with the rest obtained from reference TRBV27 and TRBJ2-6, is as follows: EAQVTQNPRYLITVTGKKLTVTCSQNMNHEYMSWYRQDPGLGLRQIYYSMNVEVTDKGDVPEGYKVSRKEKRNFPLILESPSPNQTSLYFCASSSPGQGISGANVLTFGAGSRLTVL.

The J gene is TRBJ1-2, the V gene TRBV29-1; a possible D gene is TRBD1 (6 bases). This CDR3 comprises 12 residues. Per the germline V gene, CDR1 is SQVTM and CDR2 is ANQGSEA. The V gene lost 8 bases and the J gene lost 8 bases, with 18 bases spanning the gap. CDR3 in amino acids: CSHSRTDGGYTF. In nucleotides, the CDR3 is TGCAGCCACTCTAGGACAGACGGCGGCTACACCTTC.

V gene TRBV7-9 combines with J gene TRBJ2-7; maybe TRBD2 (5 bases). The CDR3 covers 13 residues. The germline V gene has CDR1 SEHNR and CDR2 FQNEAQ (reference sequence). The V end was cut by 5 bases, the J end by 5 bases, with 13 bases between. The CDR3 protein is CASSTAMRDEQYF. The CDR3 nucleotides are TGTGCCAGCAGCACGGCCATGCGGGACGAGCAGTACTTC.

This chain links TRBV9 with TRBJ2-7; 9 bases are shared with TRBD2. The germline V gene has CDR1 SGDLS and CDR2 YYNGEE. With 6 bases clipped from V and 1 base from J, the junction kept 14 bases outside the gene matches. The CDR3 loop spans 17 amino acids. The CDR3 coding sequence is TGTGCCAGCACCCTAGGGCTAGCGGGAAAGCAATCCTACGAGCAGTACTTC. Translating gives CASTLGLAGKQSYEQYF.

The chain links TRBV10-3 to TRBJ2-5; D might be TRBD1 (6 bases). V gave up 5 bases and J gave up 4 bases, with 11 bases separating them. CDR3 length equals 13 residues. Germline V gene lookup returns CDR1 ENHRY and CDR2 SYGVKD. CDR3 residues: CAISPGVGETQYF. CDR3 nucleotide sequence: TGTGCCATCAGTCCAGGGGTTGGAGAGACCCAGTACTTC.

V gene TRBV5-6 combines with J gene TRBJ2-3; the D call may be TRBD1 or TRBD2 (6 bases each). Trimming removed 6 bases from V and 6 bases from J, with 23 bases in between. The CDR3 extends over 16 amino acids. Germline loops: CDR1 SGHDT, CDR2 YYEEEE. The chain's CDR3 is CASTSLTGSGADTQYF. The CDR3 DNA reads TGTGCCAGCACCTCCCTAACGGGATCGGGGGCCGATACGCAGTATTTT.

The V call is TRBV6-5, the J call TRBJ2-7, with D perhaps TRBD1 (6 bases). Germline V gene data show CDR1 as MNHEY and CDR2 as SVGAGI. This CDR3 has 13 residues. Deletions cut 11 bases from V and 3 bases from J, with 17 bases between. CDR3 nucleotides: TGTGCCGCCCAGGACAGTCACTTCTACGAGCAGTACTTC. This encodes CAAQDSHFYEQYF.

Here the CDR3 DNA reads TGTGCCAGCAGCTTAGCGGATCCAGGCGGAGAGACCCAGTACTTC. It codes for CASSLADPGGETQYF. V gene TRBV7-9 combines with J gene TRBJ2-5, with D unresolved. V gave up 0 bases and J gave up 4 bases, with 12 bases separating them. This CDR3 contains 15 residues. The V gene's germline CDR1 is SEHNR and CDR2 FQNEAQ (reference sequence).

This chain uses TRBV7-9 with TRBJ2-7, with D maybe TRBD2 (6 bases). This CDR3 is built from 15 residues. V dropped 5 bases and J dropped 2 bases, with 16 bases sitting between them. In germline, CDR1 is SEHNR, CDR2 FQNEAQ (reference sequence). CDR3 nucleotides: TGTGCCAGCAGCACCATGGGTGGGACTCCCTACGAGCAGTACTTC. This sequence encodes CASSTMGGTPYEQYF.

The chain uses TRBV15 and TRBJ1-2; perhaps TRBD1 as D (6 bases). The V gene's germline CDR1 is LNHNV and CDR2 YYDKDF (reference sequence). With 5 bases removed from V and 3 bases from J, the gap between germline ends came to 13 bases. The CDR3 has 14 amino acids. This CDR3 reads CATSERQAHYGYTF. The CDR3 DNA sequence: TGTGCCACCAGCGAAAGACAGGCCCACTATGGCTACACCTTC.

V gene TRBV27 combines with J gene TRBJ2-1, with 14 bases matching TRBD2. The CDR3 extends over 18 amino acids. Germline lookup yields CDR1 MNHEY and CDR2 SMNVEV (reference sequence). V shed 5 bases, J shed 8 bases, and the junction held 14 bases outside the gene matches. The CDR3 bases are TGTGCCAGCAGTCTAATAACGACTAGCGGGAGGGTCACGGATGAGCAGTTCTTC. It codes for CASSLITTSGRVTDEQFF.

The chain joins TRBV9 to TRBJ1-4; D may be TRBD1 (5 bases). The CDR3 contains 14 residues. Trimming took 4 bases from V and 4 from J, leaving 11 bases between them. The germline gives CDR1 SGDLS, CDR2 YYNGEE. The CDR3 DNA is TGTGCCAGCAGCTCCGGGGGGAATAATGAAAAACTGTTTTTT. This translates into CASSSGGNNEKLFF.